Included here is one TCR beta chain sequence, with context. This sample stems from a study of OX40 agonist ivuxolimab in advanced cancers. V was clipped by 5 bases and J by 0 bases; unmatched bases: 7. The germline CDR1 and CDR2 sequences are SGHTA and FQGTGA. CDR3 length: 16 residues. Enrollment shut out patients with autoimmune disease history or systemic immunosuppression. Clones were read by immunoSEQ multiplex PCR, and TCRdb kept only the in-frame ones, dropping some. The sample consists of 16,000 or so clones, 80% to 90% of them appearing once. This receptor was taken from an adult with an advanced solid tumor such as melanoma, head and neck, liver or kidney cancer. The J gene is TRBJ2-1, the V gene TRBV7-3; 7 positions match TRBD2. The sequencing here drew on CD4+ or CD8+ T cells sorted from blood, taken in a trial of the OX40 agonist ivuxolimab. The CDR3 DNA reads TGTGCCAGCAGCGCGAGCGGGACCAGCTCCTACAATGAGCAGTTCTTC. It specifies CASSASGTSSYNEQFF.